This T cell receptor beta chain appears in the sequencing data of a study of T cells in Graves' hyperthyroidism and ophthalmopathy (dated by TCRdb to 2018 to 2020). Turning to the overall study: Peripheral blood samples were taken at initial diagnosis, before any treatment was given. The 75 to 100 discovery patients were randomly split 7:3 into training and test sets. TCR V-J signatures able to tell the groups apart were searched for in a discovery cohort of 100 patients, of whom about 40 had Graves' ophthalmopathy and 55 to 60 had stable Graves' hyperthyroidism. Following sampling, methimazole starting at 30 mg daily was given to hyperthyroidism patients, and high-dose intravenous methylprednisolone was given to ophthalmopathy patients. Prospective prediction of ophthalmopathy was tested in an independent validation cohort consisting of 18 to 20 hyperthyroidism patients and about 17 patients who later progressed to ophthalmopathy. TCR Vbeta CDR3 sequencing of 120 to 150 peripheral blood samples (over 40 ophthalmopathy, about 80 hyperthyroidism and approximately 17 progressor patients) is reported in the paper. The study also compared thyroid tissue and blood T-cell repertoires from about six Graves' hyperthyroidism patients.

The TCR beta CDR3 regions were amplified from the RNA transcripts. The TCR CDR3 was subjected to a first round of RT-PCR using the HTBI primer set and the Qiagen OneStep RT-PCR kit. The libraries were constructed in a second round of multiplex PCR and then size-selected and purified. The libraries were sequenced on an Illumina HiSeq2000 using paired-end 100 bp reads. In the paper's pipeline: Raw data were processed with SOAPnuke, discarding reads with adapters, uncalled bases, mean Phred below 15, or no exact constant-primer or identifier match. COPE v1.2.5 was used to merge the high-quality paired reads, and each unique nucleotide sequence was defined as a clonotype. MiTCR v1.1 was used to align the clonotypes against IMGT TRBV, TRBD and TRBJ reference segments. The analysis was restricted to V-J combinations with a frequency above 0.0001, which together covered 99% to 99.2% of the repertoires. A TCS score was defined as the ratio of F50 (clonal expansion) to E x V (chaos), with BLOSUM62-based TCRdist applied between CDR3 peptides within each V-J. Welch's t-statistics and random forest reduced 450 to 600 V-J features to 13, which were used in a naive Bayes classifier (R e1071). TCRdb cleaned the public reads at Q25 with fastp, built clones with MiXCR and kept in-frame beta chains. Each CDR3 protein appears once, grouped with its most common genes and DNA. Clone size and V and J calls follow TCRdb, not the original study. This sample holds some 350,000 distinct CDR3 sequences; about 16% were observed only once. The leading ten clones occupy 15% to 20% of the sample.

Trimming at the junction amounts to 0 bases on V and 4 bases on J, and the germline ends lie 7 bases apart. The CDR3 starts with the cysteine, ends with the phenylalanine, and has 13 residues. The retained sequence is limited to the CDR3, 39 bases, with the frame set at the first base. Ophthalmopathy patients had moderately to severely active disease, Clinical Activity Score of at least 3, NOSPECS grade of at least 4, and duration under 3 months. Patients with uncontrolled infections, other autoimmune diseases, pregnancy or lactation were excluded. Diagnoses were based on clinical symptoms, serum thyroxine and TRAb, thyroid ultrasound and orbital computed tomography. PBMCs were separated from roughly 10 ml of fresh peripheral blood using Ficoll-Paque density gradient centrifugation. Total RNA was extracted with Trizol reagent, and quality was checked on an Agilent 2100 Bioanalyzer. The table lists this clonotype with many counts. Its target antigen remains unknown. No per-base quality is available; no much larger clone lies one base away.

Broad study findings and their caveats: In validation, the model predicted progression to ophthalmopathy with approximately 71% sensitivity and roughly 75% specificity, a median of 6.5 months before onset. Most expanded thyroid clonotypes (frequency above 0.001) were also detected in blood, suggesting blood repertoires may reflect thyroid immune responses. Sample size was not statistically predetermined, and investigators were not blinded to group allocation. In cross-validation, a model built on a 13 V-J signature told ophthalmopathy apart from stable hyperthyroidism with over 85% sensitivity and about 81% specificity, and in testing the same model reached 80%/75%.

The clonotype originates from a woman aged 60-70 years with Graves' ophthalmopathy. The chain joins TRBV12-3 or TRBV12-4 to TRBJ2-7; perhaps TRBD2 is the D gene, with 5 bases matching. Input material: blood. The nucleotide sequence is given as TGTGCCAGCAGTTTAGCGGGAGAGTACGAGCAGTACTTC. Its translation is CASSLAGEYEQYF.